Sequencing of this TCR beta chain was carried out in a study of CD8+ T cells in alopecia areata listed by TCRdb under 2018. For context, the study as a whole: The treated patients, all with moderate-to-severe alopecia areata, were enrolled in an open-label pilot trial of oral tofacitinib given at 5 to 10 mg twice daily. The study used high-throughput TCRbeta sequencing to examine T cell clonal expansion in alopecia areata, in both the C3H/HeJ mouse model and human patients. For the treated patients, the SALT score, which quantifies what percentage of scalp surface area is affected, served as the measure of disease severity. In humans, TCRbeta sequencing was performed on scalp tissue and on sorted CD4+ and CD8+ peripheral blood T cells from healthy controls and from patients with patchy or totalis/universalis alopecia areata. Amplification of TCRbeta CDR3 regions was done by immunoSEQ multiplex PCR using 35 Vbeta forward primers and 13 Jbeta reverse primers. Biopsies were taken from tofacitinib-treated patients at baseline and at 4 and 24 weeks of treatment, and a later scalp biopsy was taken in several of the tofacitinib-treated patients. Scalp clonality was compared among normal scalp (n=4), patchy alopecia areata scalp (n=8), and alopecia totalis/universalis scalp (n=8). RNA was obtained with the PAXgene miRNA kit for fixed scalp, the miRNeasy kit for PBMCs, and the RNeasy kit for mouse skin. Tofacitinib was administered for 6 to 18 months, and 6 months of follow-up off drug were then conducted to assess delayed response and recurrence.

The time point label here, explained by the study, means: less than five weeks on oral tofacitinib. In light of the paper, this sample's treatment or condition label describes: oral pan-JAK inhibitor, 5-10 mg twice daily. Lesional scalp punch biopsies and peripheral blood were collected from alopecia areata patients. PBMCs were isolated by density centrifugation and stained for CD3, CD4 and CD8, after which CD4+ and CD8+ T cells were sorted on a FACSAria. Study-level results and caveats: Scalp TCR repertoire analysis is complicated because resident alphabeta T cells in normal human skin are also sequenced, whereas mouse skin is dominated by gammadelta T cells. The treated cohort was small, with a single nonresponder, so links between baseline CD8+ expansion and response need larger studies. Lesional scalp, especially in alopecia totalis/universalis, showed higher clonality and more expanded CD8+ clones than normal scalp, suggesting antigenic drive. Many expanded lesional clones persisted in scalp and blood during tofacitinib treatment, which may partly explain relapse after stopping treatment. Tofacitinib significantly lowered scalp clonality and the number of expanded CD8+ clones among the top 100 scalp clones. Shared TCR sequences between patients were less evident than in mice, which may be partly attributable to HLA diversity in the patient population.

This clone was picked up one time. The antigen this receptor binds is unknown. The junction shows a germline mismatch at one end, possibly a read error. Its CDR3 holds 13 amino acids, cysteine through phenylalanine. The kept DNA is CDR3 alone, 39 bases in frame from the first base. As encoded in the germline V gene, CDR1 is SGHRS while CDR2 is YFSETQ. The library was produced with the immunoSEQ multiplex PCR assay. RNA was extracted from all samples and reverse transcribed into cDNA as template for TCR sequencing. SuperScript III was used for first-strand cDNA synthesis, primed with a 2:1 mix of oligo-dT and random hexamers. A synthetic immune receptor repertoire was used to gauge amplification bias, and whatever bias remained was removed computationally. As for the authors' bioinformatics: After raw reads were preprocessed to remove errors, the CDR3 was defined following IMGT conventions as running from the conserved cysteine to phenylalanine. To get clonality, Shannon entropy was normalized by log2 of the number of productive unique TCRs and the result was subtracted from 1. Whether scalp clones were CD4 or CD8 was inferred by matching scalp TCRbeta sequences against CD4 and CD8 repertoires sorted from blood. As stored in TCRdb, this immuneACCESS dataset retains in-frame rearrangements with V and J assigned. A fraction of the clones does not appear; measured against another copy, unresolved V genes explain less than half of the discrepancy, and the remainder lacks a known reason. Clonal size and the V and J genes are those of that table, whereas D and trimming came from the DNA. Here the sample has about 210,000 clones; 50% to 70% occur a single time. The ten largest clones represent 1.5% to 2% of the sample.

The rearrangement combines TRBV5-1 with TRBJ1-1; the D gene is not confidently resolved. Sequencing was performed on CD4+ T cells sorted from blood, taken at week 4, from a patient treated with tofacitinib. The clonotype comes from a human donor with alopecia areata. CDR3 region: CASSERVNAEAFF. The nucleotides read TGCGCCAGCAGTGAGAGGGTGAACGCTGAAGCTTTCTTT. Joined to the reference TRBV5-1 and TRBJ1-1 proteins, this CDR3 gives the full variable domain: KAGVTQTPRYLIKTRGQQVTLSCSPISGHRSVSWYQQTPGQGLQFLFEYFSETQRNKGNFPGRFSGRQFSNSRSEMNVSTLELGDSALYLCASSERVNAEAFFGQGTRLTVV.